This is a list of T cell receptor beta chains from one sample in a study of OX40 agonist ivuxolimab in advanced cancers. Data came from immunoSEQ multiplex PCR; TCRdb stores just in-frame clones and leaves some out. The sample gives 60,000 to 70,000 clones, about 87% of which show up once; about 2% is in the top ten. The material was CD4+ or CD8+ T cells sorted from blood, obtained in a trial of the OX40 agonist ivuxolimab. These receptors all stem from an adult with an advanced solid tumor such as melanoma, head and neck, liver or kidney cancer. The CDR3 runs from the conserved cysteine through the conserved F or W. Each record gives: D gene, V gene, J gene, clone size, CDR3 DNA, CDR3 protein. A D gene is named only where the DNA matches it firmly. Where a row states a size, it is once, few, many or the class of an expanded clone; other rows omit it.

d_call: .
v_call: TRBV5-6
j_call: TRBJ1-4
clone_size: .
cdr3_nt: TGTGCCAGCAGCTTGCAAGGAGGCTATAATGAAAAACTGTTTTTT
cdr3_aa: CASSLQGGYNEKLFF

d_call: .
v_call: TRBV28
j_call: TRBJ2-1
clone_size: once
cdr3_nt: TGTGCCAGCAGGAATTACCGCAGGACATTGCAGGGTTACAATGAGCAGTTCTTC
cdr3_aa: CASRNYRRTLQGYNEQFF

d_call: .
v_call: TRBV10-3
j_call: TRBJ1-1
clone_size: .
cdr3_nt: TGTGCCATCAGCCGCGACAGGTACTCTGAAGCTTTCTTT
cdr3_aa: CAISRDRYSEAFF

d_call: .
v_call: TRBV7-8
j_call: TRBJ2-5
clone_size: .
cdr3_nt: TGTGCCAGCAGCCACCCATCGTACCAAGAGACCCAGTACTTC
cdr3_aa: CASSHPSYQETQYF

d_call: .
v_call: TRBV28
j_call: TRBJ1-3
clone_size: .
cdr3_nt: TGTGCCAGCACGGGTCCCGCGAGAAACACCATATATTTT
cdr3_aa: CASTGPARNTIYF

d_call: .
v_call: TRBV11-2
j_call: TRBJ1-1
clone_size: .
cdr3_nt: TGTGCCAGCAGCCTTGACCCTAACACTGAAGCTTTCTTT
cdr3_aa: CASSLDPNTEAFF

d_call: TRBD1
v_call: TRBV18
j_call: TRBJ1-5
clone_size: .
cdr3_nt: TGTGCCAGCTCAGGCCGGCCGGGACAGGGGGATCAGCCCCAGCATTTT
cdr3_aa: CASSGRPGQGDQPQHF

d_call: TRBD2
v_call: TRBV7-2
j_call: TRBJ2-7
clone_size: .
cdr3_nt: TGTGCCAGCAGCTTAGTGGGGGGGAACGAGCAGTACTTC
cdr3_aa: CASSLVGGNEQYF

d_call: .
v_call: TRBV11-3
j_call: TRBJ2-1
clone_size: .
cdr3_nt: TGTGCCAGCAGCTTCGCTAGCGATGAGCAGTTCTTC
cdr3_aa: CASSFASDEQFF

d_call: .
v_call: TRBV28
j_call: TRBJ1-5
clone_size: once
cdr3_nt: TGTGCCAGCAATGATGGGACGGCGCCCAAATGGCCCCAGCATTTT
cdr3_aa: CASNDGTAPKWPQHF

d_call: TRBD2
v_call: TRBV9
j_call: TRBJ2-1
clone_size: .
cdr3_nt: TGTGCCAGCAGCGTAGCTCCGGGGGAGGGTCCGGAGCAGTTCTTC
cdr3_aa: CASSVAPGEGPEQFF

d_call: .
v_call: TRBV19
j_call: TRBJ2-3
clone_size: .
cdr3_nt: TGTGCCAGTAGTATGGCGGGGAGCACAGATACGCAGTATTTT
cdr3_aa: CASSMAGSTDTQYF

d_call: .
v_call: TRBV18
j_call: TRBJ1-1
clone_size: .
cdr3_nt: TGTGCCAGCTCACCAGGGATTGGCCCGGCTTTCTTT
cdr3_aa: CASSPGIGPAFF

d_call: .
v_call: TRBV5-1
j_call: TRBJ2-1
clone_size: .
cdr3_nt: TGCGCCAGCAGCTTGGTGTCAGGGCAAGGATACGGCAATGAGCAGTTCTTC
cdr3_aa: CASSLVSGQGYGNEQFF

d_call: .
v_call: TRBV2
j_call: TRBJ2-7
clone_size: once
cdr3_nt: TGTGCCAGCAGTGGAACGTACGAGCAGTACTTC
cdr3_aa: CASSGTYEQYF

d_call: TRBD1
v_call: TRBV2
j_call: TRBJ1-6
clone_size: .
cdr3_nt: TGTGCCAGCAGTTACGACAGGGGATATTCACCCCTCCACTTT
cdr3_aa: CASSYDRGYSPLHF

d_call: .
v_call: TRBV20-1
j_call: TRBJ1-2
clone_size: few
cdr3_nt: TGCAGTGCTAGCCCCCCTGTGGGCTACACCTTC
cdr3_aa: CSASPPVGYTF

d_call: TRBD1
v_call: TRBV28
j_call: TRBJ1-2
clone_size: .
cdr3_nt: TGTGCCAGCAGAGGTCCGGACAGGATCTATGGCTACACCTTC
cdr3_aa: CASRGPDRIYGYTF

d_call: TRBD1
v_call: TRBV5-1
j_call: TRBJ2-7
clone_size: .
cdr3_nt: TGCGCCAGCAGCTTGGTCGGGACAGGGGGTCCAGGCTACGAGCAGTACTTC
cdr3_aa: CASSLVGTGGPGYEQYF

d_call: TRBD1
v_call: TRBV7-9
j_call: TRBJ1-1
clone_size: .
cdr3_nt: TGTGCCAGCAGCCCGGGACAGGGGGAGACTGAAGCTTTCTTT
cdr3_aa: CASSPGQGETEAFF

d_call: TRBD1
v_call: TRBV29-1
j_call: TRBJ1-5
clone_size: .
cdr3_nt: TGCAGCGTTGCGGACAGGACGGGGAGCAATCAGCCCCAGCATTTT
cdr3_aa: CSVADRTGSNQPQHF

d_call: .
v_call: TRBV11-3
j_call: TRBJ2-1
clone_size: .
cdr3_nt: TGTGCCAGCAGCTCGGGGGTGCCCTGGGATGAGCAGTTCTTC
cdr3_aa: CASSSGVPWDEQFF

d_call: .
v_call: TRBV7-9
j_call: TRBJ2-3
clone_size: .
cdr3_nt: TGTGCCAGCAGCTTAATCGATACGCAGTATTTT
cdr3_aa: CASSLIDTQYF

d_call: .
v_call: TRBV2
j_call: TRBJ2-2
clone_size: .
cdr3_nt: TGTGCCAGCAGTGCTTCCGGGGAGCTGTTTTTT
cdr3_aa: CASSASGELFF

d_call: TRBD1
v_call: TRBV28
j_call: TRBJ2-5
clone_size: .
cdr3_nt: TGTGCCAGCAGTTGGACAGGCGGCCGGGAGACCCAGTACTTC
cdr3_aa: CASSWTGGRETQYF

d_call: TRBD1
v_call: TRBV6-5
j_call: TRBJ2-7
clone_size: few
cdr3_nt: TGTGCCACCAGGGACAGAAAATACGAGCAGTACTTC
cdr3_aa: CATRDRKYEQYF

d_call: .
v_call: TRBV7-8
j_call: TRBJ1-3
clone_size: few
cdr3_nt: TGTGCCAGCAGCTTAGGTGGGGCATCGGCTGGAAACACCATATATTTT
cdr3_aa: CASSLGGASAGNTIYF

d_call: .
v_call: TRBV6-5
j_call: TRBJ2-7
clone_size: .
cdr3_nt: TGTGCCAGCACCCCGACGGCCTCCTACGAGCAGTACTTC
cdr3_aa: CASTPTASYEQYF

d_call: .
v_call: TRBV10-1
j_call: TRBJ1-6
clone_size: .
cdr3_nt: TGCGCCAGCAGTGAGTTTCATTCAGGGGCCGATAATTCACCCCTCCACTTT
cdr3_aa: CASSEFHSGADNSPLHF

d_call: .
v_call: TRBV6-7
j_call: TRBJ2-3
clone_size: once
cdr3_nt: TGTGCCAGCAGTTATCAGGACCCTAGCACAGATACGCAGTATTTT
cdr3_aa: CASSYQDPSTDTQYF

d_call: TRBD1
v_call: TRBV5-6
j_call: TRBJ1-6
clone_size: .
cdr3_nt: TGTGCCAGCAGCTTGTGGGACAGGTATAATTCACCCCTCCACTTT
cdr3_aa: CASSLWDRYNSPLHF

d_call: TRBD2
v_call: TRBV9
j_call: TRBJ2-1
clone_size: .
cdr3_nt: TGTGCCAGCAGCGCAAGACTAGCGGGGGGTCCTAGTGGGCAGTTCTTC
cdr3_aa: CASSARLAGGPSGQFF

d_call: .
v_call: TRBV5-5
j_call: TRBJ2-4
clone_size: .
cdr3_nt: TGTGCCAGCAGCTTGTTATGGGCCCAGGACATTCAGTACTTC
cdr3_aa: CASSLLWAQDIQYF

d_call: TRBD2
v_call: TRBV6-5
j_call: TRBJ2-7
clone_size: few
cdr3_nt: TGTGCCAGCAGTAACAGCGGGGGGACGGAGCAGTACTTC
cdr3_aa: CASSNSGGTEQYF

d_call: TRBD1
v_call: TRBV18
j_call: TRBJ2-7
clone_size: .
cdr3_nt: TGTGCCAGCTCGTCCGGACAGGGGGTTACCTACGAGCAGTACTTC
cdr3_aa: CASSSGQGVTYEQYF

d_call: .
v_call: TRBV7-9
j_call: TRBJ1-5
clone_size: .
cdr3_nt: TGTGCCAGCAGCCCCATCGGAGTCAGGGCGCAGCCCCAGCATTTT
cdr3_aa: CASSPIGVRAQPQHF

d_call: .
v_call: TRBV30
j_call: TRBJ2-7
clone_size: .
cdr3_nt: TGTGCCTGGGACAGTCCCTACGAGCAGTACTTC
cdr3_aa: CAWDSPYEQYF

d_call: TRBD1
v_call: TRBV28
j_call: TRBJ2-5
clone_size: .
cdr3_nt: TGTGCCAGCAAAGGGGGCGCGGGAGAGACCCAGTACTTC
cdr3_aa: CASKGGAGETQYF

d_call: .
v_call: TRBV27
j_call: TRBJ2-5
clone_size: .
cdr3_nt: TGTGCCAGCAGCGCTCGAAGACGAGAGACCCAGTACTTC
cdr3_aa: CASSARRRETQYF

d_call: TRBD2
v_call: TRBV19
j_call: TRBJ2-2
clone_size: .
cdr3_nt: TGTGCCAGTAGTATACGACTAGCGGGAGGCACGAACACCGGGGAGCTGTTTTTT
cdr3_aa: CASSIRLAGGTNTGELFF

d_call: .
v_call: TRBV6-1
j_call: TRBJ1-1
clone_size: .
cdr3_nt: TGTGCCAGCAGTCCGACAGTGGGAGCTTTCTTT
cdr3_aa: CASSPTVGAFF

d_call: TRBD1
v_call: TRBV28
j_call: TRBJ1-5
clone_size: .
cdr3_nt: TGTGCCAGCAGTCCGGGGACAGGGGGCCTGCCCCAGCATTTT
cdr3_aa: CASSPGTGGLPQHF

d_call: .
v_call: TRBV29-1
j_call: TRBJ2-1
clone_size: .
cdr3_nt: TGCAGCGTTGATACGGGTCGGATTCGGAATGAGCAGTTCTTC
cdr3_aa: CSVDTGRIRNEQFF